This T cell receptor beta chain is drawn from a study of CD8 T cells in seronegative destructive rheumatoid arthritis (TCRdb year 2020). A note on the overall study: At the time of sampling, seven of the eight CND-RA patients were on biological drugs. The study compared peripheral CD8+ TCRbeta repertoires from patients with CCP-negative destructive rheumatoid arthritis (CND-RA) against repertoires from newly diagnosed seropositive RA, seronegative RA and healthy controls. The seropositive RA, seronegative RA and healthy control comparison cohorts were taken from a previously published TCRbeta dataset and were not newly sequenced. The full study reports these points: Across the 117,399 clonotypes tested, no public clonotype enrichment was retained after Benjamini-Hochberg correction. Without diagnostic samples, TCR repertoire differences may partly reflect poor disease control over the years rather than being present at onset. A distinct set of enriched public clonotypes appeared to be carried by CND-RA patients, and this finding was interpreted by the authors as support for a separate disease subset. More CMV-reactive and fewer influenza A-reactive CD8+ TCRbeta sequences were observed in CND-RA repertoires than in controls and other RA subtypes. The study acknowledged the small size of the CND-RA cohort as a limitation. With age adjusted for, CD8+ TCRbeta repertoires in CND-RA patients appeared less diverse and more clonal than repertoires in other RA subtypes.

With respect to this clone: There is no known antigen for this receptor. Within one base of it there is no much larger clone, and no base qualities were kept.

Genomic DNA from CD8+ cells was used for TCRbeta sequencing according to the manufacturer's instructions. TCRbeta sequencing used the immunoSEQ assay and was run at a genomics technology centre in Finland. Processing in the source paper ran as follows. Clonotype tables generated by the immunoSEQ preprocessing pipeline were converted into VDJtools format, and non-productive clonotypes were filtered out. Samples with fewer than 10,000 reads were excluded, the remaining samples were subsampled to 10,000 reads, and most of the eight CND-RA samples were retained. Shannon-Wiener, Simpson and clonality indices were calculated with the VDJtools CalcDiversityStats function on data subsampled to 10,000 reads. To infer antigen specificity, non-singleton TCRbeta clonotypes were hard-matched against VDJdb, with no mismatches permitted. CDR3 sequences that differed by one amino acid (Hamming distance 1) were grouped together into clusters with potentially shared antigen targets. Group enrichment of public clonotypes was tested with one-sided Fisher's exact tests after groups were resampled to six samples, with the procedure repeated ten times. Held by TCRdb, this immuneACCESS table contains in-frame sequences only and omits some clones. Under half of the omission traces to an unresolved V gene where checked; the cause of the rest is unknown. V and J calls and clone size are those listed in that table; D and trimming were worked out from the DNA. The sample table records roughly 13,000 clones; roughly four fifths of these occur just once. Clones ranked in the top ten supply about 30% of the sample.

The CND-RA patients tested negative on the clinical CCP2 antibody test, and joint destruction in these patients kept progressing despite active therapy. Every CND-RA patient showed typical joint destruction in the wrists and ankles and had failed conventional anti-rheumatic therapy. CND-RA patients were sampled not at diagnosis but after long disease histories, which in several cases spanned decades. Around 45 millilitres of EDTA-anticoagulated peripheral blood were drawn from each patient. Peripheral blood mononuclear cells were isolated by Ficoll-Paque PLUS density gradient separation. Using AutoMACS magnetic bead positive selection, CD8+ cells were isolated from either fresh or cryopreserved PBMCs, and flow cytometry was used to check purity. Nucleospin Tissue or Tissue XS kits were used to extract genomic DNA, which was then quantified on a Qubit 2.0 fluorometer. Specimen: CD8+ T cells from blood. The TCR was taken from a woman aged 30-50 years with seronegative destructive rheumatoid arthritis.

The DNA sequence is as follows: TGTGCCAGCAGCGGGAGGGGGCCACCCCTCCACTTT. This yields the protein CASSGRGPPLHF. The sequence joins TRBV9 to TRBJ1-6; a stretch of 7 junction bases matches TRBD1. The germline V gene yields SGDLS for CDR1 and YYNGEE for CDR2. V has 3 bases trimmed and J has 11 bases trimmed; junction bases matching no gene number 2. CDR3 length: 12 amino acids, cysteine to phenylalanine. Just the 36-base CDR3 DNA is kept, in frame starting at base 1.